The T cell receptor (beta chain) described here comes from a study of T cell repertoires in cytomegalovirus infection. Study summary: Newly reported HLA-C-restricted and thoroughly characterized HLA-B-restricted CMV epitopes were employed. TCR beta signatures that were public indicated CMV infection and matching HLA type.

Between the trimmed V and J ends, which lost 8 bases and 9 bases, there was a span of 29 bases. Germline-derived CDR1 and CDR2 are MNHNS and SASEGT. This CDR3 contains 17 residues. This clonotype appeared a few times. Antigen: not known. TCRdb itself ran the reads through MiXCR, one entry per CDR3 protein. The table has about 890,000 distinct CDR3 sequences, more than 25% seen once. Material: cultured CD8+ T cells from PBMCs, obtained from culture after CMV antigen stimulation. The chain carries TRBV6-1 and TRBJ2-1, with D unresolved. The sequence came from a human donor in good health (CMV status not recorded). Some clones in this sample may be carry-over from other donors' samples. CDR3: CASPPLVQISEVIEQFF. The CDR3 DNA reads as TGTGCCAGCCCTCCGCTGGTACAAATATCGGAAGTCATTGAGCAGTTCTTC.